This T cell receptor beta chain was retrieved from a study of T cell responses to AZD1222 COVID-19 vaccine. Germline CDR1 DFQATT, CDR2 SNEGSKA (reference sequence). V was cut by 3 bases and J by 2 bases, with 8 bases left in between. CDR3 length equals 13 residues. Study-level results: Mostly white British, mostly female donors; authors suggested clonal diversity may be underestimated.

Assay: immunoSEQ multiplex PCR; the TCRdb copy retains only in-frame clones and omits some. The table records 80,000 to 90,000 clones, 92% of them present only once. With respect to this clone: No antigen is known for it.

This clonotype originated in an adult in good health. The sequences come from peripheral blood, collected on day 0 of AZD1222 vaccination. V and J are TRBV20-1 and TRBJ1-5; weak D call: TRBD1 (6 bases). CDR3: CSASPGGNQPQHF. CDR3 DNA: TGCAGTGCTAGTCCAGGGGGCAATCAGCCCCAGCATTTT.